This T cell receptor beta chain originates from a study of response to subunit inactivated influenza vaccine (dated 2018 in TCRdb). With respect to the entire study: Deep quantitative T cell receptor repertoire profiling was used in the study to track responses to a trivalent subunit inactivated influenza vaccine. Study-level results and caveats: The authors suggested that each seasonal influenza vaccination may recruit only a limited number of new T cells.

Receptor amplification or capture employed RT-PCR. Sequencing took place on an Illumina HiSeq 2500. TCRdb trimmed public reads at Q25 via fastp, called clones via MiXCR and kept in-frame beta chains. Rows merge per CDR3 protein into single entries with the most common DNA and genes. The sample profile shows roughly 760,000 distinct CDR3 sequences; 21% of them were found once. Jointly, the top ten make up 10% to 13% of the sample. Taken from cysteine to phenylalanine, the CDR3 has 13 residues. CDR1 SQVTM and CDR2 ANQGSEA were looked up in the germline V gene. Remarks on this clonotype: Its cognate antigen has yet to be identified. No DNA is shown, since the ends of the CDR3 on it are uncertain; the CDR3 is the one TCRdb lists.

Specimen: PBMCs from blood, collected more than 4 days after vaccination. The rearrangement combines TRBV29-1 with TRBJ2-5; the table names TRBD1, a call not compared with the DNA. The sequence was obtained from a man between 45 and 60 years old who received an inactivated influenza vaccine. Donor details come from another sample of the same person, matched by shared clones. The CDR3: CSVGSGARGLEYF.